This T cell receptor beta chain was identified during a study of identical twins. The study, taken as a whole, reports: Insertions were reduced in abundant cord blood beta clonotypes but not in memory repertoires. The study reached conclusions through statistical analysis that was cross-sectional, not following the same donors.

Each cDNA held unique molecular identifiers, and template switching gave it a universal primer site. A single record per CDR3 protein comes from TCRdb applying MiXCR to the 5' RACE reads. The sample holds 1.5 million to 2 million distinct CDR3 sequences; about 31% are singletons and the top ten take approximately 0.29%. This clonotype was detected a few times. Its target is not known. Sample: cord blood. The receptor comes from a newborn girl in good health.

CDR3 bases: TGTGCCAGCAGCAAAGTAAAGGTGATTGAAAGGCCTCGCTCCTACGAGCAGTACTTC. It encodes CASSKVKVIERPRSYEQYF. This sequence joins TRBV21-1 and TRBJ2-7. TRBV21-1 is deemed a pseudogene. The CDR3 consists of 19 residues.